Each of the 8 T cell receptor beta chains below was sequenced from the same sample in a study of regulatory T cells in long-lasting Graves disease. The sample's time point: newly diagnosed GD, antithyroid drugs for less than 3 months. RNA from PBMCs was the source of the TCR library. Building of the TCR beta libraries involved iRepertoire HTBI primers and Arm-PCR of CDR3 regions. MiXCR, run by TCRdb on the multiplex PCR reads, gives a single entry per CDR3 protein. In the table there are some 220,000 distinct CDR3 sequences, around 19% of which are singletons. These data also formed part of another study, on T cells in Graves' hyperthyroidism and ophthalmopathy.

The input for sequencing was peripheral blood mononuclear cells (PBMCs), taken at new diagnosis, from a patient treated with antithyroid drugs. The receptors were gathered from a woman in her thirties with Graves disease.

The CDR3 is CASSPDGPSTDTQYF. The CDR3 region has the DNA TGCGCCAGCAGCCCCGACGGCCCTAGCACAGATACGCAGTATTTT. The gene calls are TRBV5-1 and TRBJ2-3; D unresolved. The CDR3 spans 15 residues. The V gene lost 4 bases and the J gene lost 0 bases, with 12 bases spanning the gap. The germline V gene has CDR1 SGHRS and CDR2 YFSETQ.

This clonotype was counted ten times or more. This may be a read error: a much more frequent sequence differs by one nucleotide. The V call is TRBV30, the J call TRBJ1-5, with 7 bases matching TRBD1. Germline V lookup: CDR1 GTSNPN, CDR2 SVGIG (reference sequence). The CDR3 totals 14 residues. V dropped 3 bases and J dropped 3; count of bases not matched to a gene: 5. The CDR3 spells CAWSLGQFNQPQHF. CDR3 DNA sequence: TGTGCCTGGAGCCTGGGACAGTTCAATCAGCCCCAGCATTTT.

This clonotype was observed at least ten times. The chain links TRBV12-3 or TRBV12-4 to TRBJ1-1; weak D call: TRBD1 (6 bases). The V and J ends lost 3 bases and 7 bases respectively, with 12 bases between them. CDR3 length: 13 amino acids. The CDR3 nucleotides read TGTGCCAGCAGTTTGTACAGGGCGGGTGAAGCTTTCTTT. Its translation: CASSLYRAGEAFF.

This clonotype was seen at least ten times. CDR3 DNA: TGTGCCAGCAAAAGGGGTTCGGGGAACACTGAAGCTTTCTTT. Residues: CASKRGSGNTEAFF. The chain has TRBV2 and TRBJ1-1, with a weak D call TRBD1 (5 bases). The CDR3 is made up of 14 amino acids. V lost 7 bases, J lost 1 base, and 13 bases lay in between. Germline CDR1 reads SNHLY; CDR2 reads FYNNEI.

This clonotype was found many times. The chain has TRBV6-1 and TRBJ1-2, with D unclear. V lost 7 bases and J 0 bases, leaving 12 bases between the germline ends. Germline V lookup: CDR1 MNHNS, CDR2 SASEGT. The CDR3 length is 14 residues. The CDR3 is CASTRMGSNYGYTF. The DNA of the CDR3 is TGTGCCAGCACCCGTATGGGGTCTAACTATGGCTACACCTTC.

In this sample, this clonotype turned up many times. The rearrangement uses TRBV27 and TRBJ2-3, with 8 bases aligning to TRBD1. The ends lost 5 bases at V and 5 bases at J; junction bases unmatched: 12. Germline V lookup: CDR1 MNHEY, CDR2 SMNVEV (reference sequence). CDR3 length: 16 residues. The DNA for the CDR3 is TGTGCCAGCAGTCCCCTTCGGACAGGGATCGGAGATACGCAGTATTTT. As protein: CASSPLRTGIGDTQYF.

This clonotype has at least ten counts. The CDR3 DNA reads as TGTGCCAGCACCGAGGACAGGGGGAGTTATGGCTACACCTTC. Translated: CASTEDRGSYGYTF. The chain recombines TRBV11-3 with TRBJ1-2; TRBD1 agrees at 10 bases. Per germline, CDR1 SGHNT and CDR2 YENEEA. CDR3 size: 14 residues. The V and J ends lost 7 bases and 5 bases, in that order; junction bases with no gene match: 7.

Many counts were recorded for this clonotype. The chain joins TRBV5-1 to TRBJ1-2, with a tentative D call TRBD1 (6 bases). Germline CDR1 is SGHRS and CDR2 is YFSETQ. Trimming left V 4 bases short and J 6 bases short, with 10 bases between. The CDR3 extends over 12 amino acids. The chain's CDR3 is CASSASGDGYTF. DNA for the CDR3: TGCGCCAGCAGCGCTTCAGGGGATGGCTACACCTTC. Using reference TRBV5-1 and TRBJ1-2 for the parts outside the CDR3, the full variable domain is KAGVTQTPRYLIKTRGQQVTLSCSPISGHRSVSWYQQTPGQGLQFLFEYFSETQRNKGNFPGRFSGRQFSNSRSEMNVSTLELGDSALYLCASSASGDGYTFGSGTRLTVV.